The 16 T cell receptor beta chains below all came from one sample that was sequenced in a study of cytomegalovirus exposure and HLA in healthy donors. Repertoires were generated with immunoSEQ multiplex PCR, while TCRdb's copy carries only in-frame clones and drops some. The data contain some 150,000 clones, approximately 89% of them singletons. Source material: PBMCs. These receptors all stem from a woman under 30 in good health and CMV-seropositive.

The CDR3 DNA follows: TGTGCCAGCAGTTACCGGGACTTATTCAATGAGCAGTTCTTC. The encoded protein is CASSYRDLFNEQFF. This chain uses TRBV27 with TRBJ2-1; D possibly corresponds to TRBD2 (6 bases). The CDR3 totals 14 residues. V lost 4 bases, J lost 6 bases, and 13 bases lay in between. Looked up from germline, CDR1 is MNHEY and CDR2 is SMNVEV (reference sequence).

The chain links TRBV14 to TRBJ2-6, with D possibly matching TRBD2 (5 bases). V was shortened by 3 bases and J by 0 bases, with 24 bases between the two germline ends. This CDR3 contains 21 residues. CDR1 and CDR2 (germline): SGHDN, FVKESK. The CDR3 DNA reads TGTGCCAGCAGCCAGGAAAAACAGCCAAGGAGGCTTCCCTCTGGGGCCAACGTCCTGACTTTC. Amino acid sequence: CASSQEKQPRRLPSGANVLTF. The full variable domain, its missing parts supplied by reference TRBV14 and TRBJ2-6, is EAGVTQFPSHSVIEKGQTVTLRCDPISGHDNLYWYRRVMGKEIKFLLHFVKESKQDESGMPNNRFLAERTGGTYSTLKVQPAELEDSGVYFCASSQEKQPRRLPSGANVLTFGAGSRLTVL.

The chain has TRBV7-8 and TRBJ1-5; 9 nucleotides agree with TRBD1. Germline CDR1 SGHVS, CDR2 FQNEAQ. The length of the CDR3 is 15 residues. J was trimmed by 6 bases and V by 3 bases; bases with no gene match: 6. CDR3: CASSFDRGIGQPQHF. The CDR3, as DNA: TGTGCCAGCAGCTTCGACAGGGGGATCGGTCAGCCCCAGCATTTT. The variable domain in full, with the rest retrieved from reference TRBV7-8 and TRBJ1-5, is GAGVSQSPRYKVAKRGQDVALRCDPISGHVSLFWYQQALGQGPEFLTYFQNEAQLDKSGLPSDRFFAERPEGSVSTLKIQRTQQEDSAVYLCASSFDRGIGQPQHFGDGTRLSIL.

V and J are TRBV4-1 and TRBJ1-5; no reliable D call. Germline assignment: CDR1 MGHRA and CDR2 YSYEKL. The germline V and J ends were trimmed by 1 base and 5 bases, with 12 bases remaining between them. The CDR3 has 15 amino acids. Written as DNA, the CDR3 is TGCGCCAGCAGCCAAGTCAAGGGAGGCGATCAGCCCCAGCATTTT. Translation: CASSQVKGGDQPQHF.

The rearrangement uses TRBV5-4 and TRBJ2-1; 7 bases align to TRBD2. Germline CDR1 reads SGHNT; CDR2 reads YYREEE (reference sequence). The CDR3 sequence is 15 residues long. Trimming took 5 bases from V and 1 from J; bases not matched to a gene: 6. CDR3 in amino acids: CASRMGGGSYNEQFF. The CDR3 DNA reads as TGTGCCAGCAGGATGGGCGGGGGTTCCTACAATGAGCAGTTCTTC.

CDR3 residues: CASSIGDRGHGQPQHF. CDR3 DNA sequence: TGTGCCAGTAGTATAGGAGACAGGGGGCATGGTCAGCCCCAGCATTTT. The chain employs TRBV19 and TRBJ1-5, with 10 bases aligning to TRBD1. V was pared by 1 base and J by 6 bases, with 6 bases of the junction left unmatched. CDR1 and CDR2 from the germline V gene are LNHDA and SQIVND (reference sequence). CDR3 size: 16 residues.

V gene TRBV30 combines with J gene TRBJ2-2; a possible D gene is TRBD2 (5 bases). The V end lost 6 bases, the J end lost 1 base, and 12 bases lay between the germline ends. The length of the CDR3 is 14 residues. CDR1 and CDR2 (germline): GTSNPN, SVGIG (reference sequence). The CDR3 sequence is CACRTAGNTGELFF. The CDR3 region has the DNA TGTGCCTGCAGGACCGCGGGGAACACCGGGGAGCTGTTTTTT.

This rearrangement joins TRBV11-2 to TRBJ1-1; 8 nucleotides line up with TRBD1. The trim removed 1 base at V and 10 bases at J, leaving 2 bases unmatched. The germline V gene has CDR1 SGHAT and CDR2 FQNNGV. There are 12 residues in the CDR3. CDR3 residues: CASSLGGQGAFF. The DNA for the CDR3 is TGTGCCAGCAGCTTAGGAGGACAGGGAGCTTTCTTT.

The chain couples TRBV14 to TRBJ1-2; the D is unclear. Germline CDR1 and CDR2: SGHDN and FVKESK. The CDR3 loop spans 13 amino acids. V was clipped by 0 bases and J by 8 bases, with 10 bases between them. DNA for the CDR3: TGTGCCAGCAGCCAAGATCGGGAGGGCGGCTACACCTTC. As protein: CASSQDREGGYTF.

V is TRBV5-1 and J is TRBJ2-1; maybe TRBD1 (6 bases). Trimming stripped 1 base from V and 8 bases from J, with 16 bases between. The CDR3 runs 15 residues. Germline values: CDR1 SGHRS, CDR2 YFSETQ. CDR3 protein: CASSLSEGVGDEQFF. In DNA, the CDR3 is TGCGCCAGCAGCTTGTCAGAGGGGGTGGGAGATGAGCAGTTCTTC.

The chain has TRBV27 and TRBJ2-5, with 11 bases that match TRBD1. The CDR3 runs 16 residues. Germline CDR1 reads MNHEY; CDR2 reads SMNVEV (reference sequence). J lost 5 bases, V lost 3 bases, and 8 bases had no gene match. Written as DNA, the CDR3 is TGTGCCAGCAGTTTCCTCGGGACAGGGGGTCCGGAGACCCAGTACTTC. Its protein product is CASSFLGTGGPETQYF.

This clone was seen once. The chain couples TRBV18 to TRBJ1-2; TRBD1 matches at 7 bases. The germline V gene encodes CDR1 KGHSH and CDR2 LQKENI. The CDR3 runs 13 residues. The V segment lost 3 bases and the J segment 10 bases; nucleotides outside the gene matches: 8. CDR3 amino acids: CASSPTTGTAYTF. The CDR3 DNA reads TGTGCCAGCTCACCTACAACCGGGACAGCCTACACCTTC.

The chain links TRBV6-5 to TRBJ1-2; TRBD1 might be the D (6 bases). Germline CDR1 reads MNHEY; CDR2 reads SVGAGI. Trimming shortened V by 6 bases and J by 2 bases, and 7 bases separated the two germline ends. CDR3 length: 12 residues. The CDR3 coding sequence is TGTGCCAGCAGGGACAGCAACTATGGCTACACCTTC. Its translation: CASRDSNYGYTF.

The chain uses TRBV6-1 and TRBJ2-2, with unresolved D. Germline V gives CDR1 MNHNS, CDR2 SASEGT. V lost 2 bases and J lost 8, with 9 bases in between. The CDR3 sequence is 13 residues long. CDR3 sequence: CASSEILRGELFF. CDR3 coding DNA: TGTGCCAGCAGTGAAATCCTGCGTGGGGAGCTGTTTTTT.

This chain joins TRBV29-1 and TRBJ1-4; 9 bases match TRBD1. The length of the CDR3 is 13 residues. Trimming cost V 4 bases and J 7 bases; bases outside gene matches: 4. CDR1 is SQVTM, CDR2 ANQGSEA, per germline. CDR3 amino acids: CSVGTGAPEKLFF. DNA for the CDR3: TGCAGCGTTGGGACAGGGGCCCCTGAAAAACTGTTTTTT.

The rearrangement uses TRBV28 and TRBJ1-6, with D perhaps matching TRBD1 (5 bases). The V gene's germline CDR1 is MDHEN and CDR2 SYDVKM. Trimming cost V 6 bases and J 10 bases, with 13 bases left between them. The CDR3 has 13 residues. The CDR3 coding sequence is TGTGCCAGCAGCCAACCGGGGGACTCACCCCTCCACTTT. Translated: CASSQPGDSPLHF.